This entry lists 9 T cell receptor beta chains sequenced from one sample in a study of blood T cell repertoires in COVID-19. Clones were sequenced by immunoSEQ multiplex PCR, and TCRdb holds only the in-frame ones, with some missing. The repertoire holds roughly 500,000 clones, 80% to 90% seen once, with 0.8% to 0.9% in the top ten. What was sequenced was peripheral blood. All receptors derive from a man between 18 and 35 years old with COVID-19, enrolled during active disease.

This chain connects TRBV5-1 to TRBJ2-5, with a weak D call TRBD1 (6 bases). This CDR3 is built from 15 residues. Trimming removed 2 bases from V and 4 bases from J, with 15 bases in between. CDR1 is SGHRS and CDR2 is YFSETQ in the germline V gene. CDR3 DNA sequence: TGCGCCAGCAGCTTCTATCCAGGGGAATCAGAGACCCAGTACTTC. Its translation is CASSFYPGESETQYF. Based on the CDR3 plus reference TRBV5-1 and TRBJ2-5, the full variable domain is KAGVTQTPRYLIKTRGQQVTLSCSPISGHRSVSWYQQTPGQGLQFLFEYFSETQRNKGNFPGRFSGRQFSNSRSEMNVSTLELGDSALYLCASSFYPGESETQYFGPGTRLLVL.

The CDR3 sequence: CAWSVGTGFSPLHF. CDR3 nucleotide sequence: TGTGCCTGGAGTGTCGGGACAGGGTTTTCACCCCTCCACTTT. The chain has TRBV30 and TRBJ1-6; TRBD1 matches 9 bases. In germline, CDR1 is GTSNPN, CDR2 SVGIG (reference sequence). Trimming at V came to 0 bases and at J to 9 bases, leaving 3 bases not matched to a gene. This CDR3 spans 14 amino acids.

The chain uses TRBV7-9 and TRBJ1-4; D ambiguous. The germline gives CDR1 SEHNR, CDR2 FQNEAQ (reference sequence). The CDR3 spans 16 residues. V dropped 2 bases and J dropped 0 bases, with 10 bases sitting between them. Here the CDR3 reads CASSLTGGTTNEKLFF. CDR3 nucleotide sequence: TGTGCCAGCAGCTTAACGGGTGGTACAACTAATGAAAAACTGTTTTTT.

This clone was recorded only once. The J gene is TRBJ2-2, the V gene TRBV24-1, with TRBD1 matching 11 bases. The CDR3 spans 16 residues. Looked up from germline, CDR1 is KGHDR and CDR2 is SFDVKD. V gave up 3 bases and J gave up 3 bases; unmatched junction bases: 2. This CDR3 is CATSDGTGGYTGELFF. The CDR3 DNA reads as TGTGCCACCAGTGATGGGACAGGGGGTTACACCGGGGAGCTGTTTTTT.

About this clone itself: This CDR3 is also generated by other DNA sequences in the sample. The chain uses TRBV5-1 and TRBJ2-3, with TRBD2 matching over 7 bases. The ends lost 4 bases at V and 0 bases at J; junction bases unmatched: 2. Germline CDR1 SGHRS, CDR2 YFSETQ. CDR3 length: 14 amino acids. The CDR3 sequence is CASSGGDSTDTQYF. The DNA for the CDR3 is TGCGCCAGCAGCGGGGGGGACAGCACAGATACGCAGTATTTT.

The chain has TRBV27 and TRBJ2-1; 7 bases map to TRBD2. This CDR3 region has 13 residues. Trimming took 3 bases from V and 13 from J; bases not matched to a gene: 9. Germline V lookup: CDR1 MNHEY, CDR2 SMNVEV (reference sequence). The CDR3 coding sequence is TGTGCCAGCAGTTTCTCGGCGACTAGCCTTCAGTTCTTC. Amino acid sequence: CASSFSATSLQFF.

The chain carries TRBV5-1 and TRBJ2-1; D might be TRBD2 (6 bases). CDR1 is SGHRS and CDR2 is YFSETQ in the germline V gene. The CDR3 totals 14 residues. Trimming stripped 3 bases from V and 8 bases from J, with 15 bases between. The CDR3 here is CASSSYTSLHEQFF. The CDR3 region has the DNA TGCGCCAGCAGCTCTTATACTAGCCTCCATGAGCAGTTCTTC.

The chain has TRBV5-1 and TRBJ2-2; TRBD1 might be the D (5 bases). Trimming took 0 bases from V and 5 from J, leaving 17 bases between them. The CDR3 extends over 17 amino acids. Germline CDR1 SGHRS, CDR2 YFSETQ. The CDR3: CASSLGPDSLQTGELFF. The DNA of the CDR3 is TGCGCCAGCAGCTTGGGGCCTGACAGCCTACAAACCGGGGAGCTGTTTTTT.

The chain has TRBV6-6 and TRBJ1-3, with D tentatively TRBD1 (6 bases). Trimming removed 5 bases at V and 0 bases at J, with 17 bases between. Germline values: CDR1 MNHNY, CDR2 SVGAGI (reference sequence). The CDR3 is 17 amino acids. The CDR3 nucleotides are TGTGCCAGCAGTCCTTGGACAGTTTACAACTCTGGAAACACCATATATTTT. Its translation: CASSPWTVYNSGNTIYF.